The 20 T cell receptor beta chains in this list originate from one sample, sequenced in a study of T-cell memory formation after mild COVID-19. TCRdb independently ran MiXCR on the 5' RACE reads; one entry per CDR3 protein. This table holds about 320,000 distinct CDR3 sequences, 14% found once. The sequenced sample consisted of PBMCs or a T cell subset sorted from them (not recorded which). Every receptor here comes from a man between 18 and 29 years old who had mild COVID-19 (a few samples of this study predate the infection). Cell type and time point are not known.

The chain recombines TRBV6-2 or TRBV6-3 with TRBJ2-3, with 12 bases identical to TRBD2. The junction had 9 bases not matched to a gene; V was cut back by 5 bases and J by 9 bases. Germline assignment: CDR1 MNHEY and CDR2 SVGEGT. The CDR3 is made up of 15 amino acids. CDR3 in amino acids: CASSDPSGGAATQYF. The CDR3, as DNA: TGTGCCAGCAGTGACCCTAGCGGGGGGGCCGCCACGCAGTATTTT.

The chain couples TRBV24-1 to TRBJ2-3, with 9 bases identical to TRBD2. The CDR3 has 15 residues. V shed 2 bases, J shed 3 bases, and the junction held 2 bases outside the gene matches. Germline V gene lookup returns CDR1 KGHDR and CDR2 SFDVKD. The CDR3 loop reads CATSDSSGATDTQYF. CDR3 bases: TGTGCCACCAGTGATTCTAGCGGGGCGACAGATACGCAGTATTTT.

In its sample, this clonotype was seen a few times. V and J are TRBV12-3 or TRBV12-4 and TRBJ2-1, with a weak D call TRBD2 (6 bases). Trimming removed 8 bases from V and 7 bases from J, with 24 bases in between. The CDR3 contains 16 residues. Here the CDR3 DNA reads TGTGCCAGCTGGGGACTGGGGTTTGAAGGCCCAAATGAGCAGTTCTTC. This sequence encodes CASWGLGFEGPNEQFF.

This clonotype was recorded many times. This sequence joins TRBV5-5 and TRBJ2-5; TRBD2 is a possible D gene (6 bases). V lost 5 bases, J lost 5 bases, and 13 bases lay in between. The CDR3 totals 13 residues. Germline values: CDR1 SGHKS, CDR2 YYEKEE (reference sequence). The DNA of the CDR3 is TGTGCCAGCAGGTTGACTAGTTGGGAGACCCAGTACTTC. Its translation: CASRLTSWETQYF.

The V and J genes are TRBV25-1 and TRBJ1-2, with no clear D. Trimming pared 5 bases from V and 4 bases from J, leaving 17 bases between. CDR1 MGHDK and CDR2 SYGVNS come from the germline V gene. This CDR3 comprises 15 residues. The CDR3 bases are TGTGCCAGCAGTCAAACGGATGGGTTTTTCTATGGCTACACCTTC. It encodes CASSQTDGFFYGYTF.

For this clonotype: One end of the junction fails to match germline, which may point to a read error. The rearrangement uses TRBV7-7 and TRBJ2-1, with D unclear. The CDR3 loop spans 13 amino acids. Per germline, CDR1 SSHAT and CDR2 FNYEAQ (reference sequence). In DNA, the CDR3 is TGTGCTAGCAGCTCAGGCGCCGGGAATGAGCAGTTCTTC. Protein sequence: CASSSGAGNEQFF.

The chain is built from TRBV28 and TRBJ2-2, with D hard to call. Trimming took 2 bases from V and 0 from J, leaving 13 bases between them. CDR3 size: 17 residues. The germline gives CDR1 MDHEN, CDR2 SYDVKM. The CDR3 region has the DNA TGTGCCAGCAGTTTAGCCGCTGGGCAGACGAACACCGGGGAGCTGTTTTTT. Translating gives CASSLAAGQTNTGELFF. Supplemented by reference TRBV28 and TRBJ2-2, the full variable domain reads DVKVTQSSRYLVKRTGEKVFLECVQDMDHENMFWYRQDPGLGLRLIYFSYDVKMKEKGDIPEGYSVSREKKERFSLILESASTNQTSMYLCASSLAAGQTNTGELFFGEGSRLTVL.

The sample holds one count of this clonotype. V gene TRBV6-6 combines with J gene TRBJ1-2; TRBD1 aligns across 7 bases. The ends lost 6 bases at V and 2 bases at J; junction bases unmatched: 9. The length of the CDR3 is 15 residues. Germline lookup yields CDR1 MNHNY and CDR2 SVGAGI (reference sequence). The CDR3 reads CASSDRAVSNYGYTF. Here the CDR3 DNA reads TGTGCCAGCAGCGACAGGGCCGTATCGAACTATGGCTACACCTTC.

This clonotype showed up just a few times. This chain joins TRBV6-8 and TRBJ2-1, with D maybe TRBD1 (6 bases). The germline V gene encodes CDR1 MNHGY and CDR2 SAAAGT. The CDR3 extends over 17 amino acids. V lost 2 bases, J lost 0 bases, and 14 bases lay in between. CDR3 protein: CASSYLPLQGSYNEQFF. CDR3 DNA: TGTGCCAGCAGTTACCTTCCTCTACAGGGCTCCTACAATGAGCAGTTCTTC.

The sample holds a few counts of this clonotype. The rearrangement uses TRBV4-3 and TRBJ1-2; 9 bases agree with TRBD1. The J segment lost 7 bases and the V segment lost 0 bases, leaving 12 bases of the junction unmatched. Germline assignment: CDR1 LGHNA and CDR2 YSLEER. This CDR3 region has 17 residues. The CDR3 sequence: CASSQERGTGYGSGYTF. The DNA for the CDR3 is TGCGCCAGCAGCCAAGAAAGGGGGACAGGGTACGGCTCTGGCTACACCTTC.

This clonotype was counted a few times. The chain uses TRBV11-2 and TRBJ2-2, with 7 bases matching TRBD2. This CDR3 has 14 amino acids. V was clipped by 8 bases and J by 7 bases; unmatched bases: 10. Germline values: CDR1 SGHAT, CDR2 FQNNGV. The CDR3 DNA reads as TGTGCCAGCCGATGGGGAGGGGTGATCGGGGAGCTGTTTTTT. This translates into CASRWGGVIGELFF. The whole variable domain, remainder taken from reference TRBV11-2 and TRBJ2-2, is EAGVAQSPRYKIIEKRQSVAFWCNPISGHATLYWYQQILGQGPKLLIQFQNNGVVDDSQLPKDRFSAERLKGVDSTLKIQPAKLEDSAVYLCASRWGGVIGELFFGEGSRLTVL.

This clonotype showed up many times. The chain combines TRBV5-1 with TRBJ1-6; D gene ambiguous. The CDR3 is made up of 14 amino acids. Germline CDR1 SGHRS, CDR2 YFSETQ. V was trimmed by 4 bases and J by 10 bases, leaving 15 bases between them. CDR3 bases: TGCGCCAGCAGCCCTGAAGTAATGGGCTCACCCCTCCACTTT. It yields the protein CASSPEVMGSPLHF. Based on the CDR3 plus reference TRBV5-1 and TRBJ1-6, the full variable domain is KAGVTQTPRYLIKTRGQQVTLSCSPISGHRSVSWYQQTPGQGLQFLFEYFSETQRNKGNFPGRFSGRQFSNSRSEMNVSTLELGDSALYLCASSPEVMGSPLHFGNGTRLTVT.

The rearrangement uses TRBV7-3 and TRBJ2-1; 13 nucleotides line up with TRBD2. The germline CDR1 and CDR2 sequences are SGHTA and FQGTGA. The CDR3 has 15 residues. Trimming removed 8 bases from V and 13 bases from J; junction bases left unmatched: 14. Here the CDR3 reads CASSVTSGGQKVQFF. CDR3 sequence (DNA): TGTGCCAGCTCCGTGACTAGCGGGGGGCAAAAAGTTCAGTTCTTC.

This clonotype was picked up a small number of times. The chain uses TRBV18 and TRBJ2-1, with a possible D match to TRBD2 (6 bases). The CDR3 is 15 amino acids. Germline CDR1 reads KGHSH; CDR2 reads LQKENI. Trimming pared 3 bases from V and 1 base from J, leaving 10 bases between. The CDR3 DNA reads as TGTGCCAGCTCACCGGGCGGGGTTTCCTACAATGAGCAGTTCTTC. It translates to CASSPGGVSYNEQFF. The full variable domain, completed using reference TRBV18 and TRBJ2-1, is NAGVMQNPRHLVRRRGQEARLRCSPMKGHSHVYWYRQLPEEGLKFMVYLQKENIIDESGMPKERFSAEFPKEGPSILRIQQVVRGDSAAYFCASSPGGVSYNEQFFGPGTRLTVL.

The chain links TRBV9 to TRBJ1-5, with a possible D match to TRBD1 (5 bases). The CDR3 runs 15 residues. Germline CDR1 reads SGDLS; CDR2 reads YYNGEE. V was shortened by 4 bases and J by 1 base, with 12 bases between the two germline ends. The CDR3 nucleotides read TGTGCCAGCAGCAAAGGACAAAACAGCAATCAGCCCCAGCATTTT. Amino acid sequence: CASSKGQNSNQPQHF.

The V gene is TRBV7-9, the J gene TRBJ2-7, with D tentatively TRBD1 (5 bases). The CDR3 totals 15 residues. V gave up 0 bases and J gave up 3 bases, with 12 bases separating them. CDR1 SEHNR and CDR2 FQNEAQ come from the germline V gene (reference sequence). The CDR3 DNA reads TGTGCCAGCAGCTTAGCGCAGGGCAGGTACTACGAGCAGTACTTC. As protein: CASSLAQGRYYEQYF. Supplemented by reference TRBV7-9 and TRBJ2-7, the full variable domain reads DTGVSQNPRHKITKRGQNVTFRCDPISEHNRLYWYRQTLGQGPEFLTYFQNEAQLEKSRLLSDRFSAERPKGSFSTLEIQRTEQGDSAMYLCASSLAQGRYYEQYFGPGTRLTVT.

V is TRBV12-3 or TRBV12-4 and J is TRBJ2-2; D may correspond to TRBD1 or TRBD2 (6 bases each). CDR3 length: 14 residues. V was clipped by 7 bases and J by 3 bases, with 12 bases between them. CDR3 region: CASTPGADTGELFF. The CDR3 coding sequence is TGTGCCAGCACTCCGGGGGCAGACACCGGGGAGCTGTTTTTT.

This clonotype was counted a few times. This chain connects TRBV29-1 to TRBJ2-1; TRBD1 might be the D (5 bases). This CDR3 contains 15 residues. Per the germline V gene, CDR1 is SQVTM and CDR2 is ANQGSEA. The V gene lost 0 bases and the J gene lost 6 bases, with 15 bases spanning the gap. Here the CDR3 reads CSVEEQGFVGNEQFF. CDR3 DNA: TGCAGCGTTGAAGAGCAGGGCTTTGTTGGCAATGAGCAGTTCTTC.

The chain has TRBV28 and TRBJ2-7; perhaps TRBD2 as D (6 bases). Germline-derived CDR1 and CDR2 are MDHEN and SYDVKM. The ends were cut back, 5 bases at V and 7 bases at J, with 12 bases in the middle. The CDR3 loop spans 12 amino acids. CDR3 protein: CASSRTNREQYV. CDR3 nucleotide sequence: TGTGCCAGCAGTAGGACTAATCGGGAGCAGTACGTC.

The chain is built from TRBV6-1 and TRBJ2-2, with a possible D match to TRBD2 (5 bases). CDR1 is MNHNS, CDR2 SASEGT, per germline. The CDR3 length is 13 residues. V shed 4 bases and J shed 7 bases, with 10 bases lying between them. This CDR3 reads CASSGRGYGELFF. The CDR3 DNA sequence: TGTGCCAGCAGTGGCCGGGGTTACGGGGAGCTGTTTTTT.